Here is one T cell receptor (beta chain) with its context. Its matching antigen is unknown. The sample is drawn from a study of cytomegalovirus exposure and HLA in healthy donors. The study's findings and limits: Previously analyzed data showed that most TCR beta V segments were productive at a frequency of about 87% or about 30%. In all likelihood, a cluster of highly shared sequence variants was a sequencing artifact. Later analysis revealed greater clonal expansion in HLA-associated TCR beta chains than in equally common others.

Unmatched junction bases numbered 3, after V lost 3 bases and J lost 3 bases. This CDR3 is built from 16 residues. The germline gives CDR1 MNHEY, CDR2 SMNVEV (reference sequence). 60 Vbeta and 13 Jbeta primers were used in PCR. TCRdb's table, derived via immunoSEQ multiplex PCR, lists solely in-frame clones and lacks some. The data contain under 150,000 clones, approximately 70% of them seen just once; the ten biggest clones take up roughly 10%. Sequencing was performed on PBMCs. The TCR sequence derives from a woman aged 40 to 50 in good health and CMV-seropositive. This chain joins TRBV27 and TRBJ2-2, with 11 bases that match TRBD2. The CDR3 sequence is CASSFVGLADTGELFF. The CDR3 DNA sequence: TGTGCCAGCAGTTTCGTGGGACTAGCGGACACCGGGGAGCTGTTTTTT.